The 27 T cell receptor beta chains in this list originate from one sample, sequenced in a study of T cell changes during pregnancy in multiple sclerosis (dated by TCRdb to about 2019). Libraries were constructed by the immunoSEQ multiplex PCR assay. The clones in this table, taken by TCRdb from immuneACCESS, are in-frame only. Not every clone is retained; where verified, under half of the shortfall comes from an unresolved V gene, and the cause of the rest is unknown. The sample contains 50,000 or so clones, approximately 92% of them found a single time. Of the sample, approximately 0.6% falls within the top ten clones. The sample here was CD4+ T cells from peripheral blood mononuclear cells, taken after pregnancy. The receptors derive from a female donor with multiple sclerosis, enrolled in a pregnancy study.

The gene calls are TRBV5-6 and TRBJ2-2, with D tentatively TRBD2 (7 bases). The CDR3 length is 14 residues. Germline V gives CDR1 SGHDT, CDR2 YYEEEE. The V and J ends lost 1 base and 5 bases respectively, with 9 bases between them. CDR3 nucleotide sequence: TGTGCCAGCAGCTTGCGGGGGGCAACCGGGGAGCTGTTTTTT. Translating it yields CASSLRGATGELFF.

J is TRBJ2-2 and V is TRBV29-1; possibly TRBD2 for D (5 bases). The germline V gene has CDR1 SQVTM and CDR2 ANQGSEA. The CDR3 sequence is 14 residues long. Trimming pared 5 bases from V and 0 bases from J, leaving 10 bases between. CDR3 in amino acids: CSVRTGANTGELFF. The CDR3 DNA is TGCAGCGTTCGGACTGGCGCGAACACCGGGGAGCTGTTTTTT.

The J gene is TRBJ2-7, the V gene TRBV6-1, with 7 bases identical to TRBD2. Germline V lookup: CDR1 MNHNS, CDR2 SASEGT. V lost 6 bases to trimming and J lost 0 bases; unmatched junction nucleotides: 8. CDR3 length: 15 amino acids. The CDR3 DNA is TGTGCCAGCAGCCGTCATGGCGGGAGCTCCTACGAGCAGTACTTC. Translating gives CASSRHGGSSYEQYF.

The CDR3 spells CATSAGLAALAKNIQYF. CDR3 in DNA: TGTGCCACCAGCGCCGGACTAGCGGCACTAGCCAAAAACATTCAGTACTTC. V and J are TRBV15 and TRBJ2-4; 10 nucleotides align to TRBD2. This CDR3 region has 17 residues. J gave up 0 bases and V 5 bases, and 7 bases lay outside the gene matches. Germline V gives CDR1 LNHNV, CDR2 YYDKDF (reference sequence).

CDR3 amino acids: CAAGSGGLYEQYF. The CDR3 nucleotides are TGTGCCGCGGGTAGCGGAGGACTCTACGAGCAGTACTTC. The chain joins TRBV6-5 to TRBJ2-7; tentative D call: TRBD2 (6 bases). From germline, CDR1 is MNHEY and CDR2 SVGAGI. Trimming stripped 11 bases from V and 3 bases from J, with 17 bases between. This CDR3 has 13 amino acids.

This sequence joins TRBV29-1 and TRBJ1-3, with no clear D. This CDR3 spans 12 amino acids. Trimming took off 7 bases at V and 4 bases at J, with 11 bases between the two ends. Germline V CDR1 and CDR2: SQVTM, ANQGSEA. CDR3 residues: CSAQTGGNTIYF. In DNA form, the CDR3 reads TGCAGCGCTCAAACGGGGGGAAACACCATATATTTT.

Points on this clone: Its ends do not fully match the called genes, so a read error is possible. CDR3 sequence (DNA): TGTGCTAGCAGCTTAGGGGGACTAGGTCAAGAGACCCAGTACTTC. It encodes CASSLGGLGQETQYF. V gene TRBV7-7 combines with J gene TRBJ2-5; 8 nucleotides agree with TRBD2. Per the germline V gene, CDR1 is SSHAT and CDR2 is FNYEAQ (reference sequence). The CDR3 spans 15 residues.

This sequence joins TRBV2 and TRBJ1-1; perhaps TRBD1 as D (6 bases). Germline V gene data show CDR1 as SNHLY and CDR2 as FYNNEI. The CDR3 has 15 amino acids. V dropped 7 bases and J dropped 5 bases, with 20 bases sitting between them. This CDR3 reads CASKRGGGAGTEAFF. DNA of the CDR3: TGTGCCAGCAAAAGGGGGGGCGGGGCAGGTACTGAAGCTTTCTTT.

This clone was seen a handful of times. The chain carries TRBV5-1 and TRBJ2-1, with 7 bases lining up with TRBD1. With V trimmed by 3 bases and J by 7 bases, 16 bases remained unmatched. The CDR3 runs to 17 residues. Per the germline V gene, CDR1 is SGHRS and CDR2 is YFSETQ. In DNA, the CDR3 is TGCGCCAGCAGCTCGGGACAGTCCTCACTCCCTTCAAATGAGCAGTTCTTC. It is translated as CASSSGQSSLPSNEQFF.

The CDR3 sequence is CASSHRTGGNFNEQFF. CDR3 bases: TGTGCCAGCAGCCACCGGACAGGGGGAAATTTCAATGAGCAGTTCTTC. The V gene is TRBV13, the J gene TRBJ2-1, with 10 positions matching TRBD1. V dropped 5 bases and J dropped 6; count of bases not matched to a gene: 10. The CDR3 runs to 16 residues. The V gene's germline CDR1 is PRHDT and CDR2 FYEKMQ (reference sequence).

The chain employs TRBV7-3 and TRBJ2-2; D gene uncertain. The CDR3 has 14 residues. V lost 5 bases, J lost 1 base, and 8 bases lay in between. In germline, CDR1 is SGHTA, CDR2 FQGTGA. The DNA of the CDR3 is TGTGCCAGCAGCCCTTACTTGAACACCGGGGAGCTGTTTTTT. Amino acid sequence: CASSPYLNTGELFF.

The CDR3: CSAETGGTQYF. The CDR3, as DNA: TGCAGCGCCGAGACGGGGGGTACGCAGTATTTT. The rearrangement uses TRBV29-1 and TRBJ2-3, with 7 positions matching TRBD2. The CDR3 totals 11 residues. With V trimmed by 7 bases and J by 8 bases, 6 bases remained unmatched. Germline V gene data show CDR1 as SQVTM and CDR2 as ANQGSEA.

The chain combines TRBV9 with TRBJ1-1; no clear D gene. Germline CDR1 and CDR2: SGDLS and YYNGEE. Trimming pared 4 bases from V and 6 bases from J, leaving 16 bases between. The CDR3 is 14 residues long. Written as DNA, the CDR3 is TGTGCCAGCAGCTCGCGCGGGGTAAGATCTGAAGCTTTCTTT. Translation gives CASSSRGVRSEAFF.

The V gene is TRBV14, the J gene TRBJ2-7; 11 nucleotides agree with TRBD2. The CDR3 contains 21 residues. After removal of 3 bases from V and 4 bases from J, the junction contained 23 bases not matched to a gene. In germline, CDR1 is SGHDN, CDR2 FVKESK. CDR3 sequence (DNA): TGTGCCAGCAGCCAGGCAGTAGGAGGACCAAACCCCGGGACTAGCGGATACGAGCAGTACTTC. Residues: CASSQAVGGPNPGTSGYEQYF.

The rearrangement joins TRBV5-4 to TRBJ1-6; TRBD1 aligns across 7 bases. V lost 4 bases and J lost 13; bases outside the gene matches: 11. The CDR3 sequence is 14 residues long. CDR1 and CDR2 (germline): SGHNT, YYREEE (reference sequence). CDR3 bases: TGTGCCAGCAGCAAAGAACAGGGGTTTATCCCCCTCCACTTT. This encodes CASSKEQGFIPLHF.

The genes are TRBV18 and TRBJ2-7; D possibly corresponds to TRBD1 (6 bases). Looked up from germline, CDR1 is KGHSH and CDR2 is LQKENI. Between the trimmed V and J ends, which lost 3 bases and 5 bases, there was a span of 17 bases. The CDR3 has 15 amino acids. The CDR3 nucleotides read TGTGCCAGCTCACCGGGACACCCGGAGGTCCACGAGCAGTACTTC. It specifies CASSPGHPEVHEQYF. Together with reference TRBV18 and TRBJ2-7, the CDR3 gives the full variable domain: NAGVMQNPRHLVRRRGQEARLRCSPMKGHSHVYWYRQLPEEGLKFMVYLQKENIIDESGMPKERFSAEFPKEGPSILRIQQVVRGDSAAYFCASSPGHPEVHEQYFGPGTRLTVT.

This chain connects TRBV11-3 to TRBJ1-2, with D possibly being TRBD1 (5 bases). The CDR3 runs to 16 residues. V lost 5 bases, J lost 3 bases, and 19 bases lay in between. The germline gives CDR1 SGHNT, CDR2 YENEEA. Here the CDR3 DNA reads TGTGCCAGCAGCCGTCCTCGGGACTCCGGGGACTATGGCTACACCTTC. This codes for CASSRPRDSGDYGYTF.

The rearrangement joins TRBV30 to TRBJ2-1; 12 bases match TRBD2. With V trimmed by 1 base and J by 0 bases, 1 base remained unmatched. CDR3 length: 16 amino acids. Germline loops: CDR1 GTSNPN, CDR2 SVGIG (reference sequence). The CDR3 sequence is CAWSASGRGSYNEQFF. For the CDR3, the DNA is TGTGCCTGGAGTGCTAGCGGGAGGGGCTCCTACAATGAGCAGTTCTTC.

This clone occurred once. The CDR3 reads CASSPLAGGRGTDTQYF. Here the CDR3 DNA reads TGTGCCAGCAGCCCTCTAGCGGGAGGGCGTGGCACAGATACGCAGTATTTT. J is TRBJ2-3 and V is TRBV7-2, with 12 bases fitting TRBD2. J gave up 1 base and V 5 bases, and 7 bases lay outside the gene matches. The germline gives CDR1 SGHTA, CDR2 FQGNSA. The CDR3 totals 17 residues.

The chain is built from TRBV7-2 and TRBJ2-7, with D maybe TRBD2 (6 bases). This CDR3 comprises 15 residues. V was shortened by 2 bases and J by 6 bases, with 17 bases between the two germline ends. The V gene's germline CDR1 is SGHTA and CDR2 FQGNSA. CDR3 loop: CASSLPGRSSLEQYF. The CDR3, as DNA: TGTGCCAGCAGCTTACCCGGGAGAAGCAGTCTCGAGCAGTACTTC.

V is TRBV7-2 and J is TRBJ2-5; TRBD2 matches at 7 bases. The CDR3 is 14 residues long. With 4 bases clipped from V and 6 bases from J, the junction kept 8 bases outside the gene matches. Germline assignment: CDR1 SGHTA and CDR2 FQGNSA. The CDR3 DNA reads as TGTGCCAGCAGCTCGAAGGGAGGGCCAAAGACCCAGTACTTC. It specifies CASSSKGGPKTQYF.

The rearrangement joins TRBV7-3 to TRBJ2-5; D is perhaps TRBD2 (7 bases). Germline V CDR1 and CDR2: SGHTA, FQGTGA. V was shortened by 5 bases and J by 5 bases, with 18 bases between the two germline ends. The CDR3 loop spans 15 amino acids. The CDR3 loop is CASSPMSGRGETQYF. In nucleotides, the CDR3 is TGTGCCAGCAGCCCTATGAGTGGGAGGGGGGAGACCCAGTACTTC. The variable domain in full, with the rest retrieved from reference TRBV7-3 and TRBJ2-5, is GAGVSQTPSNKVTEKGKYVELRCDPISGHTALYWYRQSLGQGPEFLIYFQGTGAADDSGLPNDRFFAVRPEGSVSTLKIQRTERGDSAVYLCASSPMSGRGETQYFGPGTRLLVL.

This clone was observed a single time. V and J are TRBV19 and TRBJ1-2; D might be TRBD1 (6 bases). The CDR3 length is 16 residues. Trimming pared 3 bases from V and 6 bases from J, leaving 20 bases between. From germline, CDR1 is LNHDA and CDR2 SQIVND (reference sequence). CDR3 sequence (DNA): TGTGCCAGTAGTATCTTTGTCGGCAGGGGAAGGCATGGCTACACCTTC. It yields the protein CASSIFVGRGRHGYTF. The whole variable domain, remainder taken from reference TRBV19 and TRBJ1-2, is DGGITQSPKYLFRKEGQNVTLSCEQNLNHDAMYWYRQDPGQGLRLIYYSQIVNDFQKGDIAEGYSVSREKKESFPLTVTSAQKNPTAFYLCASSIFVGRGRHGYTFGSGTRLTVV.

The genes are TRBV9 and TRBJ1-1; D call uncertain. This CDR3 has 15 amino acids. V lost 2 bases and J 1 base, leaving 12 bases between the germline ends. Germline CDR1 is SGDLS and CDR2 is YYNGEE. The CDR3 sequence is CASSVYGGENTEAFF. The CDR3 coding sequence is TGTGCCAGCAGCGTGTATGGCGGAGAGAACACTGAAGCTTTCTTT. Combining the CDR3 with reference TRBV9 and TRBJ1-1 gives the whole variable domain DSGVTQTPKHLITATGQRVTLRCSPRSGDLSVYWYQQSLDQGLQFLIQYYNGEERAKGNILERFSAQQFPDLHSELNLSSLELGDSALYFCASSVYGGENTEAFFGQGTRLTVV.

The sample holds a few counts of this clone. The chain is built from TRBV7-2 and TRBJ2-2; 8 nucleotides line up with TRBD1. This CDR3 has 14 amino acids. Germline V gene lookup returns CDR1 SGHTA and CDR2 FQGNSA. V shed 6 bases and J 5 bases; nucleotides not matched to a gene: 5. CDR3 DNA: TGTGCCAGCAGGCGGACAGGGAAGACCGGGGAGCTGTTTTTT. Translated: CASRRTGKTGELFF.

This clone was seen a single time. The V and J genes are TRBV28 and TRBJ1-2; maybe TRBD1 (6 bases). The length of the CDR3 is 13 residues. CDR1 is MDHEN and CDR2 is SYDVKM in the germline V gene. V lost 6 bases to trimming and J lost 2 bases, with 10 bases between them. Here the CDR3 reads CASRVQGNYGYTF. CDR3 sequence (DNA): TGTGCCAGCAGAGTTCAGGGGAACTATGGCTACACCTTC.

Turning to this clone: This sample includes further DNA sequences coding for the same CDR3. Written as DNA, the CDR3 is TGTGCCAGCTCACCGGGGCAGGGTAGCTCCTACGAGCAGTACTTC. It yields the protein CASSPGQGSSYEQYF. The genes are TRBV18 and TRBJ2-7; tentative D call: TRBD1 (5 bases). Germline V lookup: CDR1 KGHSH, CDR2 LQKENI. Trimming left V 3 bases short and J 0 bases short, with 12 bases between. The CDR3 totals 15 residues.